The rows below give T cell receptor beta chains drawn from one sample of a study of human T cells and chemical hapten exposure. TCRdb reprocessed the RACE reads via MiXCR and lists one record per CDR3 protein. The sample has tens of thousands of distinct CDR3 sequences, 12% to 15% seen once; the top ten hold 4.6%. This specimen was whole blood, taken in connection with sensitization to the hapten diphenylcyclopropenone (DPC). The receptors were sampled from a woman aged 50 to 60 with alopecia areata. Some clones in this sample may be carry-over from other donors' samples. Both conserved end residues are part of each CDR3. Each record gives: D gene, V gene, J gene, clone size, CDR3 protein, CDR3 DNA. A D gene is named only where the DNA matches it firmly. Size is stated for part of the rows, as once, few or many counts, or as a class when the clone is expanded.

d_gene: .
v_gene: TRBV12-5
j_gene: TRBJ1-4
abundance: .
CDR3aa: CASGQGSTNEKLFF
CDR3nt: TGTGCTAGTGGTCAGGGGTCGACTAATGAAAAACTGTTTTTT

d_gene: .
v_gene: TRBV28
j_gene: TRBJ1-5
abundance: many
CDR3aa: CASRDDYRQGLNQPQHF
CDR3nt: TGTGCCAGCAGGGATGATTATAGGCAGGGACTGAATCAGCCCCAGCATTTT

d_gene: TRBD1
v_gene: TRBV6-6
j_gene: TRBJ2-7
abundance: few
CDR3aa: CASSYRDSPYEQYF
CDR3nt: TGTGCCAGCAGCTACCGGGACAGCCCCTACGAGCAGTACTTC

d_gene: .
v_gene: TRBV28
j_gene: TRBJ2-1
abundance: .
CDR3aa: CASSPPQGKSYNEQFF
CDR3nt: TGTGCCAGCAGTCCCCCCCAGGGTAAATCCTACAATGAGCAGTTCTTC

d_gene: TRBD2
v_gene: TRBV20-1
j_gene: TRBJ2-1
abundance: .
CDR3aa: CSARGWTSGYNEQFF
CDR3nt: TGCAGTGCTAGAGGGTGGACTAGCGGGTACAATGAGCAGTTCTTC

d_gene: TRBD2
v_gene: TRBV20-1
j_gene: TRBJ2-3
abundance: .
CDR3aa: CSTGTSEDTQYF
CDR3nt: TGCAGCACCGGGACTAGCGAGGATACGCAGTATTTT

d_gene: TRBD1
v_gene: TRBV7-2
j_gene: TRBJ2-6
abundance: .
CDR3aa: CASSPKGGSGANVLTF
CDR3nt: TGTGCCAGCAGCCCTAAAGGGGGCTCGGGGGCCAACGTCCTGACTTTC

d_gene: .
v_gene: TRBV20-1
j_gene: TRBJ1-1
abundance: many
CDR3aa: CSARVAGKNTEAFF
CDR3nt: TGCAGTGCTAGAGTAGCCGGAAAGAACACTGAAGCTTTCTTT

d_gene: .
v_gene: TRBV18
j_gene: TRBJ1-1
abundance: many
CDR3aa: CASSPGRKNTEAFF
CDR3nt: TGTGCCAGCTCACCCGGCCGGAAGAACACTGAAGCTTTCTTT

d_gene: TRBD1
v_gene: TRBV19
j_gene: TRBJ2-1
abundance: few
CDR3aa: CASTLGTGGINEQFF
CDR3nt: TGTGCCAGTACCTTGGGGACAGGGGGCATCAATGAGCAGTTCTTC

d_gene: .
v_gene: TRBV2
j_gene: TRBJ2-7
abundance: .
CDR3aa: CASSERGENPYEQYF
CDR3nt: TGTGCCAGCAGTGAACGAGGAGAAAACCCCTACGAGCAGTACTTC

d_gene: TRBD2
v_gene: TRBV12-3/TRBV12-4
j_gene: TRBJ2-7
abundance: few
CDR3aa: CASRFSGSYEQYF
CDR3nt: TGTGCCAGCAGGTTTAGCGGGAGCTACGAGCAGTACTTC

d_gene: .
v_gene: TRBV5-5
j_gene: TRBJ1-1
abundance: .
CDR3aa: CASSLEPNTEAFF
CDR3nt: TGTGCCAGCAGCTTGGAACCGAACACTGAAGCTTTCTTT

d_gene: TRBD1
v_gene: TRBV18
j_gene: TRBJ1-1
abundance: few
CDR3aa: CASSPFQYDRVLNTEAFF
CDR3nt: TGTGCCAGCTCACCTTTCCAGTATGACAGGGTGCTGAACACTGAAGCTTTCTTT

d_gene: .
v_gene: TRBV7-9
j_gene: TRBJ2-5
abundance: .
CDR3aa: CASSPLGQGYRETQYF
CDR3nt: TGTGCCAGCAGCCCCCTCGGGCAGGGCTACAGGGAGACCCAGTACTTC

d_gene: .
v_gene: TRBV3-1
j_gene: TRBJ1-4
abundance: .
CDR3aa: CASSHFSVSGIEKLFF
CDR3nt: TGTGCCAGCAGCCACTTTTCAGTATCCGGCATTGAAAAACTGTTTTTT

d_gene: .
v_gene: TRBV5-1
j_gene: TRBJ2-1
abundance: few
CDR3aa: CASSPDYYNEQFF
CDR3nt: TGCGCCAGCAGCCCGGACTACTACAATGAGCAGTTCTTC

d_gene: .
v_gene: TRBV19
j_gene: TRBJ2-5
abundance: few
CDR3aa: CASSTPGDGAETQYF
CDR3nt: TGTGCCAGTAGTACCCCCGGGGATGGGGCAGAGACCCAGTACTTC